In its sample, the clone carrying this TCR beta chain was seen a few times. The data derive from a study of CD8 T cells in Susac syndrome. Random hexamers were used to reverse transcribe an amount of about 0.45 to 1 ug RNA. It was immunoSEQ multiplex PCR that amplified TCR beta CDR3 across 54 Vbeta and 13 Jbeta. MiXCR, run by TCRdb on the immunoSEQ multiplex PCR reads, gives a single entry per CDR3 protein. The data contain about 120,000 distinct CDR3 sequences, roughly 92% of them singletons. Sequencing targeted TCR beta in T cells from blood (CD8+ and CD4+). Healthy donors matched for age and sex were used as controls. TEMRA cells were FACS-enriched, with CD8+ and CD4+ T cells isolated negatively. The source of this sequence is a human donor in good health. Sequenced material: CD8+ T cells from PBMCs.

The CDR3 sequence: CSASGRSYEQYF. The CDR3 DNA reads TGCAGTGCTAGTGGCAGGTCCTACGAGCAGTACTTC. V usage is TRBV20-1 and J usage is TRBJ2-7, with D unresolved. V was shortened by 3 bases and J by 1 base, with 7 bases between the two germline ends. Germline CDR1 is DFQATT and CDR2 is SNEGSKA (reference sequence). The CDR3 extends over 12 amino acids.